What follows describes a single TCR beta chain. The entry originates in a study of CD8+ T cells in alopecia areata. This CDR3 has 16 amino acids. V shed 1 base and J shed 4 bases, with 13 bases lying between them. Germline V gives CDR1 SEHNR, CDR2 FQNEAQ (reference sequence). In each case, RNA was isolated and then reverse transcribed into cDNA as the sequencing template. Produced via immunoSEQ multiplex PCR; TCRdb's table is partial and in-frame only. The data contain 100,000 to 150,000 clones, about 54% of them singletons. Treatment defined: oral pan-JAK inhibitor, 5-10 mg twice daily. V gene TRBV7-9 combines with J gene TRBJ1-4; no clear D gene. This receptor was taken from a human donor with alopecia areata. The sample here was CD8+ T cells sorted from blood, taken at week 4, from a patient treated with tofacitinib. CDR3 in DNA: TGTGCCAGCAGCTTAGGACGGTCCAGGTTTAATGAAAAACTGTTTTTT. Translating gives CASSLGRSRFNEKLFF.